Listed below are T cell receptor beta chains from one sample, sequenced in a study of blood T cell repertoires in COVID-19. Clones were sequenced by immunoSEQ multiplex PCR, and TCRdb holds only the in-frame ones, with some missing. The data show 120,000 or so clones, with about 88% seen just once and roughly 1.2% held by the top ten. The sequencing sample was made of peripheral blood. These receptors were obtained from a woman older than 75 with acute or convalescent COVID-19. Each CDR3 is given with its conserved first and last residue. D genes are given only for firm matches. Rows may omit the clone size; those that give it use once, few, many or a size class.

NA TRBJ2-7 NA TRBV28 TGTGCCAGCAGCTCGGACTTCTTCTACGAGCAGTACTTC CASSSDFFYEQYF
NA TRBJ2-3 NA TRBV28 TGTGCCAGCATGGGCTCTAGCGGCACAGATACGCAGTATTTT CASMGSSGTDTQYF
NA TRBJ1-5 NA TRBV19 TGTGCCAGTAGTTTCGGGTCCCAGCCCCAGCATTTT CASSFGSQPQHF
NA TRBJ1-2 TRBD1 TRBV28 TGTGCCAGCAGGGTGACAGGGGGAGGTGGCTACACCTTC CASRVTGGGGYTF
NA TRBJ2-7 TRBD2 TRBV10-1 TGCGCCAGCCCCCGTCGCCTAGCGGGGCCCATTTTGGAGCAGTACTTC CASPRRLAGPILEQYF
NA TRBJ1-1 TRBD1 TRBV19 TGTGCCAGTAGTACGGACAGGGGAGAAACTGAAGCTTTCTTT CASSTDRGETEAFF
NA TRBJ1-2 TRBD1 TRBV7-2 TGTGCCAGCAGCTTAGATTTTACAGGGGCATCAAAACCTGGCTACACCTTC CASSLDFTGASKPGYTF
NA TRBJ1-3 NA TRBV6-4 TGTGCCAGCAGTGAAACAGTTGGAAACACCATATATTTT CASSETVGNTIYF
NA TRBJ2-3 NA TRBV5-1 TGCGCCAGCAGCACGGGGACAAACTCTCGCACAGATACGCAGTATTTT CASSTGTNSRTDTQYF
NA TRBJ2-7 TRBD1 TRBV2 TGTGCCAGCAGCCGGGACAGGGTCAGCGAGCAGTACTTC CASSRDRVSEQYF
NA TRBJ1-1 NA TRBV19 TGTGCCAGTAGGCGAGAGGGCGGTGAAGCTTTCTTT CASRREGGEAFF
NA TRBJ2-7 NA TRBV6-5 TGTGCCAGCAGTCAGGGTAGGGGTCGGACCTACGAGCAGTACTTC CASSQGRGRTYEQYF
NA TRBJ1-6 NA TRBV6-4 TGTGCCAGCAGTGAAGGGGGATATAATTCACCCCTCCACTTT CASSEGGYNSPLHF
NA TRBJ2-7 TRBD2 TRBV28 TGTGCCAGCGGGACTAGCGGGAACTACGAGCAGTACTTC CASGTSGNYEQYF
once TRBJ1-6 TRBD1 TRBV19 TGTGCCAGTAACCCCGACAGGGCCTCCGGTTCACCCCTCCACTTT CASNPDRASGSPLHF
NA TRBJ1-6 NA TRBV24-1 TGTGCCACCAGTGATCGGCCGCCGGGAAAAGGAACCGAACATTCACCCCTCCACTTT CATSDRPPGKGTEHSPLHF
NA TRBJ1-2 NA TRBV15 TGTGCCACCAGCAGAATCCCTACCGGGTCGAGAGGCTACACCTTC CATSRIPTGSRGYTF
NA TRBJ1-5 TRBD1 TRBV19 TGTGCCAGTAGTACCCTCGACAGGGGGAATCAGCCCCAGCATTTT CASSTLDRGNQPQHF